These 24 T cell receptor beta chains share one sample of origin, sequenced in a study of blood T cell repertoires in COVID-19. The protocol was immunoSEQ multiplex PCR, while the TCRdb copy is restricted to in-frame clones and leaves out a portion. The sample shows tens of thousands of clones, more than 80% of them seen only once. Sequencing was carried out using peripheral blood. The receptor set was obtained from an elderly woman with acute or convalescent COVID-19.

The chain joins TRBV6-2 or TRBV6-3 to TRBJ2-5, with 10 nucleotides matching TRBD2. Trimming at V came to 4 bases and at J to 2 bases, leaving 4 bases not matched to a gene. CDR3 length equals 15 residues. CDR1 is MNHEY and CDR2 is SVGEGT in the germline V gene. CDR3 region: CASSWASGSQETQYF. CDR3 DNA sequence: TGTGCCAGCAGTTGGGCTAGCGGGAGTCAAGAGACCCAGTACTTC.

The chain carries TRBV5-1 and TRBJ2-1; 11 positions agree with TRBD2. This CDR3 region has 20 residues. V shed 0 bases, J shed 0 bases, and the junction held 11 bases outside the gene matches. The germline V gene encodes CDR1 SGHRS and CDR2 YFSETQ. CDR3 sequence reads: CASSLDNPSGRILSYNEQFF. CDR3 nucleotide sequence: TGCGCCAGCAGCTTGGATAATCCTAGCGGGAGGATACTCTCCTACAATGAGCAGTTCTTC.

J is TRBJ2-3 and V is TRBV4-1; 9 bases fit TRBD2. This CDR3 contains 15 residues. The germline gives CDR1 MGHRA, CDR2 YSYEKL. The ends lost 6 bases at V and 4 bases at J; junction bases unmatched: 8. The CDR3 nucleotides are TGCGCCAGCAGAGCAACGGGACTAGCCCCAGATACGCAGTATTTT. Protein product: CASRATGLAPDTQYF.

The chain uses TRBV3-1 (or the pseudogene TRBV3-2) and TRBJ2-3; D gene uncertain. CDR3 length: 12 residues. Trimming shortened V by 1 base and J by 11 bases, and 10 bases separated the two germline ends. Germline CDR1 and CDR2: LGHDT and YNNKEL (reference sequence). As DNA, the CDR3 is TGTGCCAGCAGCCAAGGCCCAGGAAAGCAGTATTTT. It is translated as CASSQGPGKQYF.

J is TRBJ1-2 and V is TRBV2, with 8 bases matching TRBD1. The CDR3 is made up of 13 amino acids. V trimming: 9 bases; J trimming: 4 bases; junction bases outside the gene matches: 7. Germline V CDR1 and CDR2: SNHLY, FYNNEI. As DNA, the CDR3 is TGTGCCAGTCTACAGGGGGGAAGCTATGGCTACACCTTC. Translation: CASLQGGSYGYTF.

The chain uses TRBV7-2 and TRBJ2-5, with TRBD2 as a possible D gene (6 bases). V was clipped by 2 bases and J by 5 bases, with 15 bases between them. In germline, CDR1 is SGHTA, CDR2 FQGNSA. There are 15 residues in the CDR3. CDR3 sequence (DNA): TGTGCCAGCAGCTTAATCGGGAGTTCATTGGAGACCCAGTACTTC. Protein sequence: CASSLIGSSLETQYF.

Concerning this clone itself: Its ends do not fully match the called genes, so a read error is possible. The chain carries TRBV3-1 (or the pseudogene TRBV3-2) and TRBJ2-7; 10 bases are a match to TRBD2. The CDR3 runs to 13 residues. The germline gives CDR1 LGHDT, CDR2 YNNKEL (reference sequence). The CDR3: CASSPGRTSGEEF. For the CDR3, the DNA is TGTGCCAGCAGCCCAGGTAGAACTAGCGGGGAGGAGTTC.

V gene TRBV6-1 combines with J gene TRBJ1-2, with TRBD1 identical over 7 bases. Looked up from germline, CDR1 is MNHNS and CDR2 is SASEGT. The CDR3 covers 13 residues. The ends lost 6 bases at V and 5 bases at J; junction bases unmatched: 6. The DNA of the CDR3 is TGTGCCAGCAGGACCGACAGGGCTTATGGCTACACCTTC. Translation: CASRTDRAYGYTF.

CDR3 protein: CASSGDSPRGEQFF. In DNA form, the CDR3 reads TGCGCCAGCAGCGGGGACTCTCCCCGTGGGGAGCAGTTCTTC. The rearrangement links TRBV5-1 to TRBJ2-1; perhaps TRBD2 as D (6 bases). V gave up 4 bases and J gave up 10 bases, with 18 bases separating them. CDR1 SGHRS and CDR2 YFSETQ come from the germline V gene. This CDR3 contains 14 residues.

A few counts support this clone. The rearrangement links TRBV4-1 to TRBJ2-3; no clear D gene. CDR3 size: 16 residues. Trimming left V 4 bases short and J 2 bases short, with 16 bases between. Germline lookup yields CDR1 MGHRA and CDR2 YSYEKL. The CDR3 DNA reads TGCGCCAGCAGCCCCACCCCCGGTTGGTCCACAGATACGCAGTATTTT. Its protein product is CASSPTPGWSTDTQYF.

The J gene is TRBJ2-1, the V gene TRBV2, with 9 bases fitting TRBD2. The CDR3 contains 17 residues. CDR1 and CDR2 (germline): SNHLY, FYNNEI. V was pared by 2 bases and J by 9 bases, with 14 bases of the junction left unmatched. This chain's CDR3 is CASSEIKAGGPQGEQFF. As DNA, the CDR3 is TGTGCCAGCAGTGAAATTAAGGCGGGAGGGCCCCAAGGTGAGCAGTTCTTC.

This clone was counted once. The chain recombines TRBV5-5 with TRBJ1-2; 7 bases fit TRBD1. The length of the CDR3 is 15 residues. V lost 2 bases and J lost 0; bases outside the gene matches: 4. Germline V lookup: CDR1 SGHKS, CDR2 YYEKEE (reference sequence). This chain's CDR3 is CASSFQDRTNYGYTF. The CDR3 DNA is TGTGCCAGCAGCTTCCAGGACAGGACTAACTATGGCTACACCTTC.

The chain couples TRBV19 to TRBJ2-1, with TRBD2 identical over 8 bases. Germline lookup yields CDR1 LNHDA and CDR2 SQIVND (reference sequence). The V gene end was trimmed by 6 bases and the J gene end by 5 bases; junction bases not matched to a gene: 12. The CDR3 contains 16 residues. CDR3 region: CASRGGGFPPNNEQFF. As DNA, the CDR3 is TGTGCCAGTAGAGGCGGGGGGTTCCCACCTAACAATGAGCAGTTCTTC.

The chain uses TRBV5-1 and TRBJ2-7, with D tentatively TRBD1 (5 bases). V dropped 0 bases and J dropped 4 bases, with 11 bases sitting between them. Per the germline V gene, CDR1 is SGHRS and CDR2 is YFSETQ. The CDR3 extends over 14 amino acids. CDR3 DNA: TGCGCCAGCAGCTTGGAAGGTACAGGTTACGAGCAGTACTTC. Translating it yields CASSLEGTGYEQYF.

This chain joins TRBV7-3 and TRBJ1-1; 8 nucleotides line up with TRBD1. J lost 3 bases, V lost 5 bases, and 2 bases had no gene match. The germline gives CDR1 SGHTA, CDR2 FQGTGA. This CDR3 is built from 13 residues. The chain's CDR3 is CASSLTGDTEAFF. Here the CDR3 DNA reads TGTGCCAGCAGCCTGACAGGGGACACTGAAGCTTTCTTT.

The genes are TRBV4-1 and TRBJ1-5, with D maybe TRBD1 (5 bases). V was trimmed by 0 bases and J by 6 bases, leaving 15 bases between them. This CDR3 spans 16 amino acids. CDR1 and CDR2 (germline): MGHRA, YSYEKL. The CDR3 bases are TGCGCCAGCAGCCAAGAAGTTTTTGGAGGGGCTCAGCCCCAGCATTTT. It translates to CASSQEVFGGAQPQHF.

This chain uses TRBV27 with TRBJ1-4; the match to TRBD1 covers 11 bases. This CDR3 is 15 amino acids long. V lost 3 bases and J lost 11; bases outside the gene matches: 8. Germline CDR1 and CDR2: MNHEY and SMNVEV (reference sequence). This CDR3 is CASSFSGQGAQKLFF. The CDR3 nucleotides read TGTGCCAGCAGTTTCTCCGGACAGGGGGCGCAGAAACTGTTTTTT. The full variable domain, completed using reference TRBV27 and TRBJ1-4, is EAQVTQNPRYLITVTGKKLTVTCSQNMNHEYMSWYRQDPGLGLRQIYYSMNVEVTDKGDVPEGYKVSRKEKRNFPLILESPSPNQTSLYFCASSFSGQGAQKLFFGSGTQLSVL.

The chain employs TRBV9 and TRBJ2-5; tentative D call: TRBD2 (6 bases). There are 13 residues in the CDR3. V dropped 0 bases and J dropped 5 bases, with 8 bases sitting between them. Germline values: CDR1 SGDLS, CDR2 YYNGEE. CDR3 nucleotide sequence: TGTGCCAGCAGCGTAGGAGGAGGGGAGACCCAGTACTTC. Protein product: CASSVGGGETQYF.

The genes are TRBV7-2 and TRBJ2-1; tentative D call: TRBD1 (6 bases). V was trimmed by 2 bases and J by 9 bases, leaving 14 bases between them. The CDR3 is 14 amino acids. CDR1 is SGHTA and CDR2 is FQGNSA in the germline V gene. CDR3 DNA sequence: TGTGCCAGCAGCTTAAGTCCAGGGGTCGGTGAGCAGTTCTTC. It codes for CASSLSPGVGEQFF.

The CDR3 nucleotides are TGTGCCATCAGACAGGGGGCGACTCTATACGAGCAGTACTTC. Its protein is CAIRQGATLYEQYF. The rearrangement links TRBV10-3 to TRBJ2-7, with 9 bases fitting TRBD1. The CDR3 is made up of 14 amino acids. Unmatched junction bases numbered 7, after V lost 6 bases and J lost 4 bases. Per germline, CDR1 ENHRY and CDR2 SYGVKD.

This clone was recorded once. The chain links TRBV12-3 or TRBV12-4 to TRBJ2-7; possible D gene TRBD2, 6 bases. The CDR3 loop spans 13 amino acids. Trimming removed 5 bases from V and 5 bases from J, with 13 bases in between. The CDR3 here is CASSLRLGNEQYF. The CDR3 coding sequence is TGTGCCAGCAGTCTACGACTAGGGAACGAGCAGTACTTC.

CDR3 in DNA: TGTGCCAGCTCCCTCGGACAGCTGAACACTGAAGCTTTCTTT. Translated, it gives CASSLGQLNTEAFF. The gene calls are TRBV18 and TRBJ1-1; D might be TRBD1 (6 bases). V shed 6 bases and J shed 0 bases, with 11 bases lying between them. The CDR3 is 14 amino acids. Germline-derived CDR1 and CDR2 are KGHSH and LQKENI.

V usage is TRBV7-9 and J usage is TRBJ1-1; TRBD1 aligns across 7 bases. The CDR3 loop spans 16 amino acids. CDR1 and CDR2 (germline): SEHNR, FQNEAQ (reference sequence). V lost 5 bases and J lost 0; bases outside the gene matches: 9. The CDR3: CASSPGTVLMNTEAFF. CDR3 in DNA: TGTGCCAGCAGCCCCGGGACAGTACTCATGAACACTGAAGCTTTCTTT.

The rearrangement links TRBV19 to TRBJ1-1; D may be TRBD1 (5 bases). With 5 bases removed from V and 0 bases from J, the gap between germline ends came to 10 bases. Germline assignment: CDR1 LNHDA and CDR2 SQIVND (reference sequence). The length of the CDR3 is 14 residues. CDR3 sequence (DNA): TGTGCCAGTAGTCCCAGACAGTTGAACACTGAAGCTTTCTTT. It yields the protein CASSPRQLNTEAFF.